This section outlines one T cell receptor (beta chain) sequence together with its context. This clonotype was detected ten times or more. Its antigen is still unknown. The sample holds no much larger clone one base away, and base qualities are not on file. TCR cDNA was made using 5'RACE template switching, a step that added a universal primer site and unique molecular identifiers. Priming for cDNA synthesis came from both the TCR alpha and TCR beta constant segments. Libraries were amplified in two PCR steps, with sample barcodes and sequencing adapters added in the second step. Sequencing of the libraries was done on either Illumina HiSeq 2500 (2x100 bp) or NovaSeq (2x150 bp). The original pipeline was this. MIGEC handled demultiplexing of reads and collapsing into UMI consensus sequences, while MiXCR performed V(D)J alignment. Vaccine-responding clonotypes were identified with edgeR using replicate PBMC samples, with FDR below 0.01 and a log2 fold change above 5 up to day 15 being required. Each bulk clonotype received a CD4 or CD8 identity based on whether the sequenced CD4 or CD8 repertoire contained that clonotype at higher abundance. Clones were called with MiXCR by TCRdb after fastp trimmed the public reads at Q25, and only in-frame beta chains were retained. Rows with one shared CDR3 protein collapse into an entry with the most common genes and DNA. The V and J calls here are based on TCRdb, not the publication. For this sample the table gives under 150,000 distinct CDR3 sequences, of which about 8% were detected only once. The ten largest clones add up to roughly 0.73% of the sample.

This entry belongs to a study of T cells after yellow fever vaccination (dated by TCRdb to about 2019). Notes on the research overall: The SMART-Seq v4 Ultra Low Input RNA kit was used to prepare libraries from fractions with low cell numbers. To follow T-cell clones before and after primary and booster YFV17D yellow fever vaccination, bulk TCR alpha and beta repertoires were sequenced over time. The cohort comprised two healthy male donors, one aged 18 to 29 and one aged 30 to 39 years. Blood was collected at multiple timepoints before and after primary and secondary immunization, and bulk PBMC replicates and cell subsets were isolated.

Findings and caveats that apply to the study as a whole: The study included only two donors, which limits how far the findings can be generalized. Computational filtering was required because FACS-sorted repertoires could contain abundant contaminating clonotypes from the bulk population. Compared with the primary T-cell response, the secondary T-cell response was faster but weaker, reaching its peak on day 5 rather than on day 15. After the booster, most clones that had expanded after primary vaccination were detected again (nearly 98% of CD4 and 70% to 90% of CD8), suggesting broad maintenance of memory. A small fraction of clonotypes showed up in both the CD4 and CD8 compartments, probably as a result of convergent recombination.

The treatment or condition label, read with the paper, signifies: live attenuated yellow fever vaccine strain. PBMCs were isolated from peripheral blood using a standard Ficoll-Paque protocol. Dynabeads CD4 and CD8 positive selection kits were used to isolate the CD4 and CD8 T-cell fractions. TriZol was used to extract RNA from bulk PBMCs, from CD4 and CD8 fractions, and from dextramer-positive and dextramer-negative fractions. The CDR3 has 12 amino acids, counting the end cysteine and phenylalanine. The only DNA kept is the CDR3, 36 bases in frame from the first base. V and J are trimmed by 4 bases and 3 bases, and the gene matches miss 0 bases of the junction. Per the germline V gene (reference sequence), LNHNV is the CDR1 and YYDKDF is the CDR2.

This TCR was sampled from a man younger than 40 who received the YFV17D yellow fever vaccine. Recombination joined TRBV15 with TRBJ2-7, and 7 junction bases match TRBD1. Sequenced here: CD4+ T cells sorted from PBMCs, sampled 5 days after the yellow fever booster vaccination. CDR3 loop: CATSNRGYEQYF. The sequence in DNA is TGTGCCACCAGCAACAGGGGCTACGAGCAGTACTTC.